This record covers a single TCR beta chain. Its antigen remains unidentified. Repertoires were generated with immunoSEQ multiplex PCR, while TCRdb's copy carries only in-frame clones and drops some. The sample gives nearly 110,000 clones, about 85% of which show up once; less than 2% is in the top ten. Trimming took 0 bases from V and 10 from J, leaving 13 bases between them. CDR3 size: 14 residues. The germline V gene encodes CDR1 LGHNA and CDR2 YSLEER. The sample is drawn from a study of cytomegalovirus exposure and HLA in healthy donors. General study findings and limits: According to a subsequent analysis, TCR clusters identified in the first cohort showed a tendency to co-occur across the approximately 110 validation repertoires. For most TCR sequences rarity was the rule, although some public TCRs occurred in many donors. According to the study, roughly 160 TCR beta chains were cytomegalovirus-associated.

The receptor's source is a woman aged 18-29 years in good health and CMV-seropositive. This chain joins TRBV4-3 and TRBJ2-1; D unresolved. The sample was PBMCs. The CDR3 DNA follows: TGCGCCAGCAGCCAAGACAACGGGTTGGCCGAGCAGTTCTTC. Its translation: CASSQDNGLAEQFF.